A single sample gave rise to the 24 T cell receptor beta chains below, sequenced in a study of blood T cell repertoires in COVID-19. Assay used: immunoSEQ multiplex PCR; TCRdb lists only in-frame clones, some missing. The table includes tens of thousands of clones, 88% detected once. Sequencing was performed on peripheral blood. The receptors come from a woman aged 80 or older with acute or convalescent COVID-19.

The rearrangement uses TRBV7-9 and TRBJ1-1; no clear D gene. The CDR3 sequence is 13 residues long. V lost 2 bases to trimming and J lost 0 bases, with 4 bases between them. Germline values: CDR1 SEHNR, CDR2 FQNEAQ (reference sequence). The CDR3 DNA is TGTGCCAGCAGCTTAAGCATGAACACTGAAGCTTTCTTT. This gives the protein CASSLSMNTEAFF.

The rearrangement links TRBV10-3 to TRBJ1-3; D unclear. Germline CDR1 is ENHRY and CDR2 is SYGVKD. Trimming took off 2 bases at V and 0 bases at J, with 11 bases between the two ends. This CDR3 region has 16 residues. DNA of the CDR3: TGTGCCATCAGTGAGGCGACGGGAAACTCTGGAAACACCATATATTTT. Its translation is CAISEATGNSGNTIYF.

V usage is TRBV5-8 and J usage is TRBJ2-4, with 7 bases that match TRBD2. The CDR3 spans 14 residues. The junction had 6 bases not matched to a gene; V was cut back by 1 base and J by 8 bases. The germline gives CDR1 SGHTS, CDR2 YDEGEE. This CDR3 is CASSLQLASDIQYF. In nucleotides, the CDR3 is TGTGCCAGCAGCTTGCAACTAGCGTCCGACATTCAGTACTTC.

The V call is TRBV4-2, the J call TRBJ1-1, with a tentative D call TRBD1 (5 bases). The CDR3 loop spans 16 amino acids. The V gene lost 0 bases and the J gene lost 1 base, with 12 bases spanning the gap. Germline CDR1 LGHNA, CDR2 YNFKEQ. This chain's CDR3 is CASSQDGRGRNTEAFF. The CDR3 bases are TGTGCCAGCAGCCAAGATGGGAGGGGTCGGAACACTGAAGCTTTCTTT.

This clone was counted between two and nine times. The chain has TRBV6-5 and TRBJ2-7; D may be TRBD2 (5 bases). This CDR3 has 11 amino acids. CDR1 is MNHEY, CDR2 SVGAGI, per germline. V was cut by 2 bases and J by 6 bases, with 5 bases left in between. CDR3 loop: CASSYGGEQYF. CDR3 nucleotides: TGTGCCAGCAGTTACGGAGGCGAGCAGTACTTC.

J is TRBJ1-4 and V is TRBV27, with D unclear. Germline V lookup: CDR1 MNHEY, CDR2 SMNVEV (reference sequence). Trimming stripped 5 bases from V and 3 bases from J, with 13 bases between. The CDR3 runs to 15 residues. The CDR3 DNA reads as TGTGCCAGCAGTCCCAGAGGATGGGCTAATGAAAAACTGTTTTTT. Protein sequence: CASSPRGWANEKLFF.

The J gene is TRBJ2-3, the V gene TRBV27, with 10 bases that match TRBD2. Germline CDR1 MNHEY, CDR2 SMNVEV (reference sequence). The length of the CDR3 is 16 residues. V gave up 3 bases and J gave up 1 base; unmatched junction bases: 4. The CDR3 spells CASSLGLAGGTDTQYF. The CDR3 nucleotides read TGTGCCAGCAGTTTGGGGCTAGCGGGGGGCACAGATACGCAGTATTTT.

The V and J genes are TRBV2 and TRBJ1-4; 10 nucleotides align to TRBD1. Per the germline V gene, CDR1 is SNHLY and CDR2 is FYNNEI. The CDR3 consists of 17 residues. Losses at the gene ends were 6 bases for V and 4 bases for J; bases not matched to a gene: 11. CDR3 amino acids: CASRRGQGKGLNEKLFF. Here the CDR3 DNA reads TGTGCCAGCAGGAGGGGACAGGGGAAAGGACTTAATGAAAAACTGTTTTTT.

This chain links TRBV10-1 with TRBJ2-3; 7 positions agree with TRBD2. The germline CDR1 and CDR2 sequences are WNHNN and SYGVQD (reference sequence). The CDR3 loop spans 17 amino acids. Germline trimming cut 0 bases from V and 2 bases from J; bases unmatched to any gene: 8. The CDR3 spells CASSESRVGGDTDTQYF. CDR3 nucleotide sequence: TGCGCCAGCAGTGAGTCCCGAGTGGGAGGGGACACAGATACGCAGTATTTT.

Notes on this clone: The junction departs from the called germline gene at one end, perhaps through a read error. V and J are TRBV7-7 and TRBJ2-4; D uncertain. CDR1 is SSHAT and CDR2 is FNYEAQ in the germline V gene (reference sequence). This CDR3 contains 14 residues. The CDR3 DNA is TGTGCTAGCAGCCACGAGACTTTCGAAAACATTCAGTACTTC. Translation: CASSHETFENIQYF.

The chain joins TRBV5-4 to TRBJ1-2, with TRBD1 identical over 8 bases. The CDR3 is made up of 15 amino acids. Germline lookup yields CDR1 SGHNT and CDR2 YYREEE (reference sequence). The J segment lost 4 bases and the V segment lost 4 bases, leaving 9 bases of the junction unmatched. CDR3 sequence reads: CASSPGTGSAYGYTF. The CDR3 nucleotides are TGTGCCAGCAGCCCCGGGACAGGCTCGGCCTATGGCTACACCTTC.

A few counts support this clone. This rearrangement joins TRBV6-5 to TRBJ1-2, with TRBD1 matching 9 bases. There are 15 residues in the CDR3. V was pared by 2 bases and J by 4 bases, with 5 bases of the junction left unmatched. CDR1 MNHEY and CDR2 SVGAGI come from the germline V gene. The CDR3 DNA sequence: TGTGCCAGCAGTTACCCGACAGGGGGTTTCTATGGCTACACCTTC. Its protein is CASSYPTGGFYGYTF.

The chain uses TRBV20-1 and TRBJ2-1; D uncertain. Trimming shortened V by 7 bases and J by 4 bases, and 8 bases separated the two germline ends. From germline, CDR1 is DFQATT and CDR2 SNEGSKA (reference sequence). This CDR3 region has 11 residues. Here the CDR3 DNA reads TGCAGTGTTGCGTCGTACAATGAGCAGTTCTTC. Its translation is CSVASYNEQFF.

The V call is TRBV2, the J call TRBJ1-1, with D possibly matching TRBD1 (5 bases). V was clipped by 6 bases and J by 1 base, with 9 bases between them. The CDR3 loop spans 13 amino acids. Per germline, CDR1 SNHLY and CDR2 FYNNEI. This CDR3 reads CASRPDTNTEAFF. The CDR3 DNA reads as TGTGCCAGCAGACCGGACACGAACACTGAAGCTTTCTTT.

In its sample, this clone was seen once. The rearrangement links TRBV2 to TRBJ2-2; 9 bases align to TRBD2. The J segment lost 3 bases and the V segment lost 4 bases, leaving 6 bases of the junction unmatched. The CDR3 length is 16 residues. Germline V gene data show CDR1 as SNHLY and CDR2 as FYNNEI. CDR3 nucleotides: TGTGCCAGCAGTGCAAGACTAGCGGTAGACACCGGGGAGCTGTTTTTT. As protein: CASSARLAVDTGELFF.

The chain's CDR3 is CSVVRLAGNEQFF. The DNA for the CDR3 is TGCAGCGTTGTGAGACTAGCGGGAAATGAGCAGTTCTTC. The chain is built from TRBV29-1 and TRBJ2-1; 11 positions match TRBD2. Germline V CDR1 and CDR2: SQVTM, ANQGSEA. V was pared by 4 bases and J by 7 bases, with 3 bases of the junction left unmatched. The CDR3 sequence is 13 residues long.

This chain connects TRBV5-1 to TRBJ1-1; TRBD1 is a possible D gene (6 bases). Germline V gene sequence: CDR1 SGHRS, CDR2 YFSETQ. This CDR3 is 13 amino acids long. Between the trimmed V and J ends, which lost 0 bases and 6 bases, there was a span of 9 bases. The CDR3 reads CASSLAGGAEAFF. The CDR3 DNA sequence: TGCGCCAGCAGCTTGGCTGGGGGCGCTGAAGCTTTCTTT. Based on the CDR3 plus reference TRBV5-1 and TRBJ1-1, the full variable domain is KAGVTQTPRYLIKTRGQQVTLSCSPISGHRSVSWYQQTPGQGLQFLFEYFSETQRNKGNFPGRFSGRQFSNSRSEMNVSTLELGDSALYLCASSLAGGAEAFFGQGTRLTVV.

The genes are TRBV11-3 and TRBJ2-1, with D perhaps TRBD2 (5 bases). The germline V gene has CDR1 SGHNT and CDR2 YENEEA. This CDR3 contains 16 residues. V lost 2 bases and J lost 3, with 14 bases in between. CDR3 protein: CASSLNLAPGYNEQFF. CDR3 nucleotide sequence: TGTGCCAGCAGCTTAAATCTAGCCCCTGGCTACAATGAGCAGTTCTTC.

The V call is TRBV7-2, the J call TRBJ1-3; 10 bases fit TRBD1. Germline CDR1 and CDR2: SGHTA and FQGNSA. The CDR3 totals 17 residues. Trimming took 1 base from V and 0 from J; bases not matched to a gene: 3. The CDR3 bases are TGTGCCAGCAGCTTAGGGGGACAGGGGATCTCTGGAAACACCATATATTTT. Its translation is CASSLGGQGISGNTIYF.

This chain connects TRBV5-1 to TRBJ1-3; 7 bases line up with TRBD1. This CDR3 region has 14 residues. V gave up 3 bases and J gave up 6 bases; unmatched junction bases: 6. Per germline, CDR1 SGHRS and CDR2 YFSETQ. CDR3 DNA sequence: TGCGCCAGCAGCTGGGGGACAGAACAAAACACCATATATTTT. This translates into CASSWGTEQNTIYF.

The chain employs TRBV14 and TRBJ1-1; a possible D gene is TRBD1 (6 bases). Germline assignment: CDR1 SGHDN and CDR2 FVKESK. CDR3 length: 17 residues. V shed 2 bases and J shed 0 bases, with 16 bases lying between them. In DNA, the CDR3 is TGTGCCAGCAGCCAAAGGGCAGGGGTGATCATGAACACTGAAGCTTTCTTT. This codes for CASSQRAGVIMNTEAFF.

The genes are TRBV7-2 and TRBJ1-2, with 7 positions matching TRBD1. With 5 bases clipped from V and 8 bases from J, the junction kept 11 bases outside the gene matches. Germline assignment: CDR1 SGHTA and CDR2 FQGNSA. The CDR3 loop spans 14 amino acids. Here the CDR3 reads CASSPIRQGGGYTF. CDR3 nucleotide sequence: TGTGCCAGCAGCCCCATCAGACAGGGTGGCGGCTACACCTTC.

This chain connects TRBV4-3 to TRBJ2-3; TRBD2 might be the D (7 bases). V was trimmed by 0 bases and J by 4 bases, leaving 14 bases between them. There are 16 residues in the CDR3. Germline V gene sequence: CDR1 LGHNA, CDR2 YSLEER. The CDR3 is CASSQDSRGGADTQYF. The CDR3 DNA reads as TGCGCCAGCAGCCAAGATTCAAGGGGGGGGGCAGATACGCAGTATTTT.

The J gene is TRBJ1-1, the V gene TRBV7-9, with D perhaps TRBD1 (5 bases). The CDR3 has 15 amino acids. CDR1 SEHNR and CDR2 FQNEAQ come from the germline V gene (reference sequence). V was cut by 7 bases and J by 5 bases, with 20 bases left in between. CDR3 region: CASTNSRGGKTEAFF. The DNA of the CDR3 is TGTGCCAGCACCAATAGTAGGGGTGGAAAGACTGAAGCTTTCTTT.